Below are 12 T cell receptor beta chains sequenced from a single sample in a study of blood T cells in healthy people across ages. A second PCR of 7 to 11 cycles used a sample-barcoded 5' primer and a J-beta primer mix. TCRdb itself ran the 5' RACE reads through MiXCR, one entry per CDR3 protein. This sample has about 930,000 distinct CDR3 sequences, with about 27% found just once. The data also belong to a second study, concerning T cells of mothers and their children.

Sequenced: blood. The source of these receptors is a woman between 35 and 50 years old in good health.

The rearrangement uses TRBV5-1 and TRBJ1-1; D remains unclear. The germline V gene has CDR1 SGHRS and CDR2 YFSETQ. Trimming cost V 7 bases and J 1 base, with 11 bases left between them. This CDR3 is 13 amino acids long. CDR3 loop: CASFPLGNTEAFF. For the CDR3, the DNA is TGCGCCAGCTTCCCCCTCGGGAACACTGAAGCTTTCTTT.

This clonotype showed up just once. A much larger clone is a single base away; this may be a read error. The chain is built from TRBV10-3 and TRBJ2-5, with a possible D match to TRBD1 (5 bases). CDR1 and CDR2 (germline): ENHRY, SYGVKD. The CDR3 is made up of 15 amino acids. The V gene lost 0 bases and the J gene lost 11 bases, with 19 bases spanning the gap. CDR3 nucleotides: TGTGCCATCAGTGAGTCGGGGCTAGATGGCAATGAGCAGTACTTC. Amino acid sequence: CAISESGLDGNEQYF.

The chain employs TRBV6-5 and TRBJ1-2, with no clear D. V lost 2 bases, J lost 0 bases, and 7 bases lay in between. From germline, CDR1 is MNHEY and CDR2 SVGAGI. This CDR3 has 14 residues. CDR3 sequence reads: CASSYQAANYGYTF. DNA of the CDR3: TGTGCCAGCAGTTACCAGGCGGCTAACTATGGCTACACCTTC.

V is TRBV20-1 and J is TRBJ2-7; TRBD2 agrees at 12 bases. J was trimmed by 7 bases and V by 3 bases; bases with no gene match: 13. Germline V gene data show CDR1 as DFQATT and CDR2 as SNEGSKA (reference sequence). The CDR3 runs 16 residues. CDR3: CSARPPSGRAGGEQYF. In nucleotides, the CDR3 is TGCAGTGCTAGGCCACCTAGCGGGAGGGCCGGTGGGGAGCAGTACTTC.

Many counts were recorded for this clonotype. This rearrangement joins TRBV7-2 to TRBJ2-7; D might be TRBD2 (5 bases). The CDR3 covers 12 residues. The V end was cut by 5 bases, the J end by 5 bases, with 10 bases between. The V gene's germline CDR1 is SGHTA and CDR2 FQGNSA. The CDR3 is CASSAPSHEQYF. CDR3 DNA sequence: TGTGCCAGCAGCGCCCCTAGCCACGAGCAGTACTTC.

V gene TRBV4-2 combines with J gene TRBJ2-3, with 7 bases fitting TRBD1. Germline loops: CDR1 LGHNA, CDR2 YNFKEQ. Trimming cost V 8 bases and J 0 bases; bases outside gene matches: 8. CDR3 length equals 15 residues. CDR3: CASAPSTGSTDTQYF. The CDR3, as DNA: TGTGCCAGCGCCCCTTCGACAGGGAGCACAGATACGCAGTATTTT.

This sequence joins TRBV2 and TRBJ2-5; D could derive from TRBD1 or TRBD2 (5 bases each). This CDR3 has 13 amino acids. V lost 7 bases and J lost 2, with 11 bases in between. The germline V gene encodes CDR1 SNHLY and CDR2 FYNNEI. The CDR3 loop reads CASTGQTQETQYF. The CDR3 DNA follows: TGTGCCAGCACGGGGCAAACTCAAGAGACCCAGTACTTC.

The CDR3: CASRTGGLAKNIQYF. CDR3 nucleotide sequence: TGTGCCAGCCGAACGGGCGGGTTAGCCAAAAACATTCAGTACTTC. The chain joins TRBV6-5 to TRBJ2-4, with TRBD2 as a possible D gene (5 bases). The CDR3 totals 15 residues. Trimming stripped 8 bases from V and 0 bases from J, with 14 bases between. Germline lookup yields CDR1 MNHEY and CDR2 SVGAGI.

This clonotype occurred once. A much larger clone sits a single nucleotide away, making a read error possible. The gene calls are TRBV20-1 and TRBJ2-5; 8 nucleotides match TRBD2. Germline V gives CDR1 DFQATT, CDR2 SNEGSKA (reference sequence). This CDR3 is built from 15 residues. The CDR3 reads CSTRGGGRSVETQYF. The CDR3, as DNA: TGCAGTACTAGAGGCGGGGGGAGATCCGTGGAGACCCAGTACTTC.

As concerns this clonotype: A much larger clone differs by one base, so this may be a read error. J is TRBJ1-5 and V is TRBV27; D is undetermined. Germline-derived CDR1 and CDR2 are MNHEY and SMNVEV (reference sequence). The CDR3 totals 14 residues. Here the CDR3 reads CVSSLGWANQPQHF. CDR3 bases: TGTGTCAGCAGTTTGGGGTGGGCCAATCAGCCCCAGCATTTT.

This sequence joins TRBV5-1 and TRBJ1-2; D is ambiguous. The germline V gene encodes CDR1 SGHRS and CDR2 YFSETQ. V shed 1 base and J shed 7 bases, with 17 bases lying between them. CDR3 size: 15 residues. CDR3 in DNA: TGCGCCAGCAGCTTGATTGTAGGTGGGCAGACTGGCTACACCTTC. Amino acid sequence: CASSLIVGGQTGYTF.

There are many counts of this clonotype. The rearrangement links TRBV20-1 to TRBJ2-7; tentative D call: TRBD1 (5 bases). V shed 1 base and J shed 6 bases, with 16 bases lying between them. CDR1 DFQATT and CDR2 SNEGSKA come from the germline V gene (reference sequence). CDR3 length: 14 amino acids. This CDR3 reads CSARAVAGISEQYF. The CDR3 bases are TGCAGTGCTAGAGCGGTAGCAGGGATTTCCGAGCAGTACTTC.